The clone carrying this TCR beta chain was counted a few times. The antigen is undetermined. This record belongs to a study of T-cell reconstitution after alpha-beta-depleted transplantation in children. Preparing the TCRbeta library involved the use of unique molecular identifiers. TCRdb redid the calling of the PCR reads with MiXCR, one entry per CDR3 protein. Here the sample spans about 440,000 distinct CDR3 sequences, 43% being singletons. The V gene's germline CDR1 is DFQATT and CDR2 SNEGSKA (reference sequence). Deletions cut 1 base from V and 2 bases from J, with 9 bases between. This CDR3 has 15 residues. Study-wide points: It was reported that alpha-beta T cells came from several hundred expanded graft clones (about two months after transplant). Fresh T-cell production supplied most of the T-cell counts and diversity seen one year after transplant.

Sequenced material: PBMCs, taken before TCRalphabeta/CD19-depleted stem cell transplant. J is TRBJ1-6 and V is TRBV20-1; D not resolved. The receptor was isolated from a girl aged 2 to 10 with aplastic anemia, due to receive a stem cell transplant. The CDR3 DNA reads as TGCAGTGCTAGAGCGCGGGGAGCCTATAATTCACCCCTCCACTTT. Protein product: CSARARGAYNSPLHF.